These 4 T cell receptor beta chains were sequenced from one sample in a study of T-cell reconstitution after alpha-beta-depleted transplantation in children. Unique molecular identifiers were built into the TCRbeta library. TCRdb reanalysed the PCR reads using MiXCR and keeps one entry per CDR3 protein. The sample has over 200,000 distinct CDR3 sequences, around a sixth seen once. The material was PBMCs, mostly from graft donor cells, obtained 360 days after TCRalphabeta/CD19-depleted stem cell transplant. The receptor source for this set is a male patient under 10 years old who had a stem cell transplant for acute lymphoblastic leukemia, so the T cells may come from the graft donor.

The DNA of the CDR3 is TGTGCCAGCAGTGAGTTGGGACAGCCTTACAATGAGCAGTTCTTC. This sequence encodes CASSELGQPYNEQFF. The rearrangement links TRBV6-1 to TRBJ2-1; TRBD1 matches at 7 bases. The V gene's germline CDR1 is MNHNS and CDR2 SASEGT. This CDR3 contains 15 residues. The V and J ends lost 3 bases and 4 bases, in that order; junction bases with no gene match: 6.

This chain's CDR3 is CASSLVDRGQETQYF. CDR3 coding DNA: TGTGCCAGCAGCTTGGTGGACAGGGGCCAAGAGACCCAGTACTTC. The V and J genes are TRBV5-6 and TRBJ2-5; 9 bases align to TRBD1. CDR1 and CDR2 from the germline V gene are SGHDT and YYEEEE. The V and J ends lost 0 bases and 1 base, in that order; junction bases with no gene match: 1. The CDR3 is 15 amino acids. The full variable domain, with the rest looked up from reference TRBV5-6 and TRBJ2-5, is DAGVTQSPTHLIKTRGQQVTLRCSPKSGHDTVSWYQQALGQGPQFIFQYYEEEERQRGNFPDRFSGHQFPNYSSELNVNALLLGDSALYLCASSLVDRGQETQYFGPGTRLLVL.

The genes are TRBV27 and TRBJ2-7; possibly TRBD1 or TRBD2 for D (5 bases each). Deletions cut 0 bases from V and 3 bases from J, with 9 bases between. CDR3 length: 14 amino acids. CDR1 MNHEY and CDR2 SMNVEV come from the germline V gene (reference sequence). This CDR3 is CASSLSGDGYEQYF. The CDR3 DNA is TGTGCCAGCAGTTTATCGGGGGACGGCTACGAGCAGTACTTC.

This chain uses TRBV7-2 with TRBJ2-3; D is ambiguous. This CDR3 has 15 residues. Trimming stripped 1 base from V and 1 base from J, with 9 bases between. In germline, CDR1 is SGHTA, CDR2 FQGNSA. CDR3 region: CASSLGQSRTDTQYF. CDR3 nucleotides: TGTGCCAGCAGCTTAGGCCAGTCCCGCACAGATACGCAGTATTTT. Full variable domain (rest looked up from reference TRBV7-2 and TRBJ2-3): GAGVSQSPSNKVTEKGKDVELRCDPISGHTALYWYRQSLGQGLEFLIYFQGNSAPDKSGLPSDRFSAERTGGSVSTLTIQRTQQEDSAVYLCASSLGQSRTDTQYFGPGTRLTVL.